This entry describes one TCR beta chain. Which antigen it targets is not known. No base quality values were provided; no much bigger clone lies one nucleotide off. Spanning cysteine to phenylalanine, the CDR3 consists of 16 amino acids. Of all the DNA, just the CDR3 is kept, 48 bases in frame from base 1. From a lookup of the germline V gene, CDR1 and CDR2 are SGHTA and FQGNSA. At the junction V is shortened by 8 bases and J by 3 bases; bases outside the gene matches: 13. This record comes from a study of shared clonotypes between healthy human individuals (dated by TCRdb to between 2020 and 2021). Looking at the study overall: Three men and a couple of women, aged 18 to 49 years, made up the cohort. Blood TCR repertoires of five healthy adults were deeply sequenced to estimate repertoire size and the extent of clonotype sharing between individuals. Per donor, leukapheresis produced somewhere between about 0.94 and 9.5 billion PBMCs. To increase sequencing depth and limit assay-specific biases, TCR repertoire library preparation and sequencing were carried out by different laboratories using diverse techniques. For each donor, CD4 naive and CD4 memory were each given three plates, CD8 naive was given two plates, and CD8 memory was given one plate. The study at large found these results: Compared with non-shared clonotypes, clonotypes shared by all four sorted-subset donors had higher generation probabilities. Incomplete sequencing was indicated by rarefaction of sorted-subset datasets, despite the large sequencing depth. Naive subsets generally had larger estimated clonotype richness than memory subsets. Because the study included only a small number of donors, the genetic and exposure-history diversity represented was limited. Based on pairwise subsampling, the degree of clonotype sharing among donors was expected to be affected by sequencing depth. About 4.5% of naive CD4, roughly 3.5% of naive CD8, 2.3% of memory CD4, and approximately 0.4% of memory CD8 clonotypes were shared across several donors. Only blood was sampled, and tissue TCR repertoires likely differ from those in blood.

CD8 naive samples were obtained by positive selection for CCR7 among CD45RO-negative cells, yielding a CD45RA+CCR7+ population from which TemRA cells were excluded. Donors were healthy HIV-negative adults with no recently reported acute infections or vaccinations. All donors were Caucasian adults living in Nashville, Tennessee, USA. After blood collection by leukapheresis, PBMCs were isolated using Ficoll-Histopaque density gradient centrifugation and then cryopreserved in the vapor phase of liquid nitrogen. Analytical flow cytometry was used to check the purity and quantity of each magnetically sorted T cell population. From each sorted fraction, genomic DNA was isolated and quantified by UV absorbance on a Nanodrop 2000c. TCR CDR3 regions were amplified from genomic DNA by multiplex PCR using the deep immunoSEQ assay. For each cell subset, the extracted genomic DNA was distributed evenly across all wells of several immunoSEQ 96-well plates, and each plate served as one replicate. Each replicate PCR for sorted subsets received approximately 200 ng genomic DNA, equal to roughly 33,000 T cell genomes. Purified libraries were quantified with a Qubit 3.0 fluorometer, sized on a Bioanalyzer 2100, and re-quantified with the KAPA Library Quantification kit. A separate single-read 150-cycle Illumina NextSeq 550 flow cell was used to sequence each immunoSEQ 96-well plate. The authors' pipeline ran thus. Because only junctional sequences without quality scores were contained in the immunoSEQ output, filtering matching that applied to full-length reads could not be performed. Sequences were annotated with PyIR, a Python wrapper for IgBLAST v1.9, and V/J genes and CDR3 were assigned using IMGT germline references. Reads were removed for weak V/J assignments (E-value above 1e-6), missing CDR3, stop codons, out-of-frame junctions, or ambiguous translated residues. V3J clonotypes were defined as sequences sharing an identical inferred V gene, J gene, and CDR3 amino acid sequence. To compute the percentage overlap between repertoires, the number of shared unique clonotypes was divided by the size of the smaller repertoire. Three approaches were used to assess repertoire richness: RTK rarefaction, the Chao1 estimator, and Recon v2.1 estimates of unobserved clonotypes. OLGA was used to compute generation probabilities for all TCRbeta clonotypes that the gDNA method yielded from several donors. TCRdb provides this immuneACCESS table in a form limited to in-frame rearrangements. Some clones are lacking; in checked studies, under half of them reflect an unresolved V gene, and why the rest are absent is not known. Clonal size and the V and J genes are those of that table, whereas D and trimming came from the DNA. The sample profile shows 630,000 or so clones; roughly 98% of them were found once. The ten largest make up approximately 0.33% of the sample.

The rearrangement combines TRBV7-2 with TRBJ1-2; 9 central bases correspond to TRBD1. The clonotype was recovered from a young man in good health. The sequenced sample consisted of naive CD8+ T cells sorted from blood. The sample's cell subset or site label is to be understood as: CD45RA+CCR7+. In nucleotides, the sequence is TGTGCCAGCCCTGACCCGGACAGGGGCTATTACTATGGCTACACCTTC. Translated, this gives CASPDPDRGYYYGYTF. Beyond the CDR3, the reference TRBV7-2 and TRBJ1-2 genes provide the residues; the full variable domain reads: GAGVSQSPSNKVTEKGKDVELRCDPISGHTALYWYRQSLGQGLEFLIYFQGNSAPDKSGLPSDRFSAERTGGSVSTLTIQRTQQEDSAVYLCASPDPDRGYYYGYTFGSGTRLTVV.